The T cell receptor (beta chain) under discussion was sequenced for a study of blood T cell repertoires in COVID-19. The wider study: The United States, Italy and Spain supplied acute and convalescent COVID-19 samples. Sample material is recorded as cDNA or gDNA derived from T cells, B-cell-depleted T cells, or PBMCs.

In the authors' workflow: Cell counts per sample came from amplifying reference gene primers. Sequencing used immunoSEQ multiplex PCR; TCRdb keeps in-frame clones, though not all of them. From that table come the V and J calls and clone size; the DNA was used to work out D and trimming. The sample consists of approximately 670,000 clones, 80% to 90% of them appearing once. This clone is a singleton in its sample. The CDR3 is 13 residues long. The germline CDR1 and CDR2 sequences are MNHEY and SVGAGI. With V trimmed by 6 bases and J by 5 bases, 5 bases remained unmatched. The V call is TRBV6-5, the J call TRBJ1-1; 8 nucleotides match TRBD1. The material sequenced was peripheral blood. The clonotype originates from a woman between 18 and 29 years old with acute or convalescent COVID-19. This chain's CDR3 is CASSADRETEAFF. In DNA, the CDR3 is TGTGCCAGCAGCGCGGACAGGGAAACTGAAGCTTTCTTT.